These T cell receptor beta chains were read from a single sample in a study of metastatic and nonmetastatic thyroid tumors. From the PCR reads, TCRdb re-called clones with MiXCR. The sample holds over 3,000 clones; about 37% are singletons and the top ten take approximately 35%. Sequencing was carried out using tumor tissue. The receptors come from a male donor with papillary thyroid cancer or a benign thyroid nodule (not recorded which). Some clones in this sample may be carry-over from other donors' samples. Both conserved end residues are part of each CDR3. Fields, in order: V gene, clone size, CDR3 protein. Clone size is not always given. Where it is, it says once, few, many or a class for expanded clones.

TRBV27	few	CASSWGSIRGAKNEQYF
TRBV27	.	CASSLSRGSGGWGETQYF
TRBV6-1	.	CASRRQGTDHYEQYF
TRBV7-6	.	CASSLAGTSGQRTDTQYF
TRBV16	.	CASSQSRLTAEQYF
TRBV6-1	few	CASSTGSSGNTIYF
TRBV7-8	large	CASSPTGGRGNSPLHF
TRBV2	few	CASSEPGVEQYF
TRBV20-1	.	CSALTGTPYNSPLHF
TRBV6-5	few	CASSYSGTDVTNTEAFF
TRBV6-2/TRBV6-3	.	CASSFARESGELFF
TRBV19	.	CATPRGDRHSQETQYF
TRBV10-3	.	CAISESETGITGELFF
TRBV11-2	.	CASSLGRDYHSYEQYF
TRBV30	medium-sized	CAWSRRGRGSNNEQFF
TRBV10-1	.	CASSDHQRGLGEQFF
TRBV7-6	.	CASSQKKQRESYNEQFF
TRBV7-9	.	CASSLGPQVAGYTF
TRBV5-4	.	CASSPLPRFGELFF
TRBV28	.	CASSLTGTGAFPSYEQYF
TRBV6-5	few	CASSYGGVNTEAFF
TRBV6-5	few	CASSYRTGYGYEQYF
TRBV6-1	few	CASSDQGVAETGELFF
TRBV6-1	few	CASSPTSANTGELFF
TRBV20-1	.	CSARDFRTTSGSGNEQFF
TRBV14	.	CASREEMNTGELFF
TRBV28	few	CASSLWYSPLHF
TRBV15	few	CATSSVRWADTQYF
TRBV19	.	CASSIPGGQETQYF
TRBV6-1	few	CASNHPDRVYGYTF
TRBV7-3	large	CASSLGEGGANVLTF
TRBV20-1	.	CSAGRYEQYF
TRBV20-1	.	CSARGAGLAGGADTQYF
TRBV30	few	CAWSDRRIGLDNSPLHF
TRBV5-1	.	CASSTGAARSGNTIYF
TRBV30	medium-sized	CAWSGDIAANEKLFF
TRBV20-1	.	CSARVGSGAGDTQYF
TRBV28	.	CASSGTSVTYNEQFF
TRBV6-1	.	CASNVGRHYGYTF
TRBV6-2/TRBV6-3	.	CASSYSDTYEQYF
TRBV24-1	.	CATSDLGTSGPNTGELFF
TRBV18	.	CASSPQQGNAGELFF
TRBV2	.	CASSLWRGPYEQYF
TRBV6-2/TRBV6-3	.	CASSILRDNYGYTF
TRBV3-1	medium-sized	CASSHTSARDSTDTQYF
TRBV28	.	CASSRTSARDGELFF
TRBV19	few	CATTNTGGREKLFF
TRBV11-2	.	CASSGSRQAYGYTF
TRBV18	.	CASSPSTGWLGYTF
TRBV6-1	.	CATTIAGGGNEQFF
TRBV27	few	CASSLGPAFNSPLHF
TRBV28	.	CASSLLAGQPQHF
TRBV6-5	.	CASSYSERGTGGPGTQYF
TRBV12-3/TRBV12-4	.	CASSPRGSTYEQYF
TRBV5-5	once	CASSLSRANNEQFF
TRBV9	.	CASSVLGDTEAFF